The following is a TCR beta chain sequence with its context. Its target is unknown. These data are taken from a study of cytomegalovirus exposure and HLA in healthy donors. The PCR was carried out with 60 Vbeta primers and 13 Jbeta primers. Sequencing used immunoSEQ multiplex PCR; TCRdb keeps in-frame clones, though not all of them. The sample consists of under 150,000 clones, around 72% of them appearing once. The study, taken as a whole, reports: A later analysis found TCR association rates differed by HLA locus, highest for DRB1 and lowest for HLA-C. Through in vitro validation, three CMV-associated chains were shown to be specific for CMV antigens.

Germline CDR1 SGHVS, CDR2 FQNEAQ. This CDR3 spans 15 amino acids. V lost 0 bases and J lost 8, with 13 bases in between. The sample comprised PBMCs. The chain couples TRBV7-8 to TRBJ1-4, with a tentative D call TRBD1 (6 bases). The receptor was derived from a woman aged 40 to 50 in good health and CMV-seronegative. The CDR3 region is CASSLANGGEEKLFF. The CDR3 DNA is TGTGCCAGCAGCTTAGCAAATGGGGGCGAAGAAAAACTGTTTTTT.